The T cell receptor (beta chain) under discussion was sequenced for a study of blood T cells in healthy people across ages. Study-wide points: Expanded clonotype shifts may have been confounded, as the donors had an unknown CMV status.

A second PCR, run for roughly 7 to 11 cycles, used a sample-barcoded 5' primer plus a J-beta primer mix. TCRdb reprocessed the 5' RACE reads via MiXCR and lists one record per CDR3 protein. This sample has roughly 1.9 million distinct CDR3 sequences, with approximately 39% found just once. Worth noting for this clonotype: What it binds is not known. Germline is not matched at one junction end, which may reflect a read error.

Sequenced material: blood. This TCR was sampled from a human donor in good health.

The chain's CDR3 is CVSSSSGGAGEKLFF. The DNA of the CDR3 is TGTGTCAGCAGCTCATCAGGGGGCGCAGGGGAAAAACTGTTTTTT. J is TRBJ1-4 and V is TRBV7-6; TRBD1 aligns across 8 bases. The CDR3 runs 15 residues. CDR1 SGHVS and CDR2 FNYEAQ come from the germline V gene. Full variable domain (missing parts from reference TRBV7-6 and TRBJ1-4): GAGVSQSPRYKVTKRGQDVALRCDPISGHVSLYWYRQALGQGPEFLTYFNYEAQQDKSGLPNDRFSAERPEGSISTLTIQRTEQRDSAMYRCVSSSSGGAGEKLFFGSGTQLSVL.